One and the same sample provided the 29 T cell receptor beta chains below, sequenced in a study of blood T cell repertoires in COVID-19. The method was immunoSEQ multiplex PCR; TCRdb's version includes in-frame clones alone and lacks a portion of them. Among about 390,000 clones listed, 87% were seen once. Sample: PBMCs or T cells enriched from blood (not recorded which). These receptors all come from a woman aged 50 to 60 who had recovered from COVID-19.

V and J are TRBV9 and TRBJ1-2, with TRBD1 as a possible D gene (5 bases). V lost 4 bases, J lost 4 bases, and 14 bases lay in between. Germline V gene data show CDR1 as SGDLS and CDR2 as YYNGEE. This CDR3 has 14 residues. The chain's CDR3 is CASSSPDTRYGYTF. Here the CDR3 DNA reads TGTGCCAGCAGCTCCCCGGACACGCGCTATGGCTACACCTTC.

This clone was detected a few times. The chain uses TRBV4-2 and TRBJ2-1, with 12 bases identical to TRBD2. This CDR3 comprises 17 residues. V was clipped by 0 bases and J by 8 bases; unmatched bases: 8. Germline V gene data show CDR1 as LGHNA and CDR2 as YNFKEQ. CDR3 DNA sequence: TGTGCCAGCAGCCAAGATAGAGGGACTAGCGGGCGGGATGAGCAGTTCTTC. Translated, it gives CASSQDRGTSGRDEQFF.

The chain recombines TRBV27 with TRBJ1-6; a possible D gene is TRBD1 (6 bases). The germline CDR1 and CDR2 sequences are MNHEY and SMNVEV (reference sequence). The CDR3 is made up of 16 amino acids. The V end was cut by 4 bases, the J end by 6 bases, with 16 bases between. The chain's CDR3 is CASSSRTVPLNSPLHF. As DNA, the CDR3 is TGTGCCAGCAGTTCCCGGACAGTTCCCCTTAATTCACCCCTCCACTTT.

In its sample, this clone was seen once. The V gene is TRBV7-9, the J gene TRBJ1-1; the D is unclear. With 1 base removed from V and 1 base from J, the gap between germline ends came to 10 bases. The V gene's germline CDR1 is SEHNR and CDR2 FQNEAQ (reference sequence). CDR3 length equals 15 residues. The chain's CDR3 is CASSLEKSGNTEAFF. The CDR3 DNA follows: TGTGCCAGCAGCTTAGAGAAGAGCGGGAACACTGAAGCTTTCTTT.

This sequence joins TRBV5-5 and TRBJ1-4; 7 nucleotides agree with TRBD1. The V gene's germline CDR1 is SGHKS and CDR2 YYEKEE (reference sequence). Unmatched junction bases numbered 2, after V lost 0 bases and J lost 0 bases. The CDR3 runs 16 residues. CDR3 sequence (DNA): TGTGCCAGCAGCTTGGAAGGGGGCCCAACTAATGAAAAACTGTTTTTT. Translation: CASSLEGGPTNEKLFF.

The V call is TRBV6-6, the J call TRBJ2-5; 11 bases fit TRBD2. The CDR3 loop spans 16 amino acids. Germline V lookup: CDR1 MNHNY, CDR2 SVGAGI (reference sequence). Germline trimming cut 5 bases from V and 3 bases from J; bases unmatched to any gene: 8. This CDR3 reads CASSREGLAEKETQYF. In nucleotides, the CDR3 is TGTGCCAGCAGTCGCGAGGGACTAGCGGAAAAAGAGACCCAGTACTTC.

As to this clone: This sample includes further DNA sequences coding for the same CDR3. The chain has TRBV18 and TRBJ2-5; 7 nucleotides match TRBD1. The V and J ends lost 3 bases and 5 bases, in that order; junction bases with no gene match: 6. Germline V gives CDR1 KGHSH, CDR2 LQKENI. The CDR3 totals 14 residues. For the CDR3, the DNA is TGTGCCAGCTCACCGAGACAGGGTCAGGAGACCCAGTACTTC. Its translation: CASSPRQGQETQYF.

The V call is TRBV7-9, the J call TRBJ2-2, with 7 nucleotides matching TRBD1. With V trimmed by 0 bases and J by 13 bases, 5 bases remained unmatched. Germline CDR1 is SEHNR and CDR2 is FQNEAQ (reference sequence). CDR3 length equals 13 residues. As DNA, the CDR3 is TGTGCCAGCAGCTTAGCCTACAGGGGCGGGCTGTTTTTT. It encodes CASSLAYRGGLFF.

This sequence joins TRBV5-8 and TRBJ1-6, with 12 nucleotides matching TRBD1. The V gene end was trimmed by 3 bases and the J gene end by 7 bases; junction bases not matched to a gene: 5. The germline CDR1 and CDR2 sequences are SGHTS and YDEGEE. The CDR3 length is 16 residues. Here the CDR3 reads CASSWGDRGQNSPLHF. CDR3 bases: TGTGCCAGCAGCTGGGGGGACAGGGGGCAAAATTCACCCCTCCACTTT. Full variable domain (remainder filled in from reference TRBV5-8 and TRBJ1-6): EAGVTQSPTHLIKTRGQQATLRCSPISGHTSVYWYQQALGLGLQFLLWYDEGEERNRGNFPPRFSGRQFPNYSSELNVNALELEDSALYLCASSWGDRGQNSPLHFGNGTRLTVT.

This chain links TRBV5-1 with TRBJ2-7, with a possible D match to TRBD1 (6 bases). This CDR3 has 15 residues. Germline V lookup: CDR1 SGHRS, CDR2 YFSETQ. The ends were cut back, 0 bases at V and 4 bases at J, with 14 bases in the middle. CDR3 coding DNA: TGCGCCAGCAGCTTGGGTGGGGACACATTTTACGAGCAGTACTTC. Translating it yields CASSLGGDTFYEQYF. The full variable domain, completed using reference TRBV5-1 and TRBJ2-7, is KAGVTQTPRYLIKTRGQQVTLSCSPISGHRSVSWYQQTPGQGLQFLFEYFSETQRNKGNFPGRFSGRQFSNSRSEMNVSTLELGDSALYLCASSLGGDTFYEQYFGPGTRLTVT.

V is TRBV4-3 and J is TRBJ1-6; no reliable D call. This CDR3 is 15 amino acids long. V lost 10 bases and J 0 bases, leaving 13 bases between the germline ends. From germline, CDR1 is LGHNA and CDR2 YSLEER. In DNA form, the CDR3 reads TGCGCCACCCGCAGAAGTAACTCCTATAATTCACCCCTCCACTTT. It specifies CATRRSNSYNSPLHF.

The chain carries TRBV5-4 and TRBJ1-1; possibly TRBD1 for D (6 bases). The germline V gene encodes CDR1 SGHNT and CDR2 YYREEE (reference sequence). The V end lost 9 bases, the J end lost 6 bases, and 18 bases lay between the germline ends. CDR3 size: 13 residues. DNA of the CDR3: TGTGCCACCAAACAGGGTAACTTGCCTGAAGCTTTCTTT. Its translation: CATKQGNLPEAFF.

This clone was counted once. The chain is built from TRBV6-6 and TRBJ1-6, with a tentative D call TRBD1 (5 bases). Trimming removed 0 bases at V and 3 bases at J, with 9 bases between. Germline V gene sequence: CDR1 MNHNY, CDR2 SVGAGI (reference sequence). This CDR3 is 16 amino acids long. The CDR3 reads CASSYSGAYYNSPLHF. In DNA form, the CDR3 reads TGTGCCAGCAGTTACTCTGGGGCGTACTATAATTCACCCCTCCACTTT.

J is TRBJ2-3 and V is TRBV4-2, with 10 bases lining up with TRBD2. This CDR3 has 17 residues. Germline-derived CDR1 and CDR2 are LGHNA and YNFKEQ. The V gene end was trimmed by 2 bases and the J gene end by 0 bases; junction bases not matched to a gene: 5. CDR3 protein: CASSQISGGLSTDTQYF. In nucleotides, the CDR3 is TGTGCCAGCAGCCAAATTAGCGGGGGGCTCAGCACAGATACGCAGTATTTT.

The V call is TRBV28, the J call TRBJ1-3; 8 nucleotides align to TRBD1. The CDR3 loop spans 14 amino acids. The ends lost 6 bases at V and 3 bases at J; junction bases unmatched: 4. Germline assignment: CDR1 MDHEN and CDR2 SYDVKM. The CDR3 spells CASSSTGVGNTIYF. The DNA for the CDR3 is TGTGCCAGCAGCTCGACAGGGGTTGGAAACACCATATATTTT.

This rearrangement joins TRBV5-1 to TRBJ1-3; tentatively, D is TRBD1 (5 bases). This CDR3 has 15 residues. V lost 2 bases and J 2 bases, leaving 11 bases between the germline ends. Per germline, CDR1 SGHRS and CDR2 YFSETQ. CDR3 DNA: TGCGCCAGCAGCTTCTCAGGGCAGACTGGAAACACCATATATTTT. The encoded protein is CASSFSGQTGNTIYF.

The J gene is TRBJ2-3, the V gene TRBV6-2 or TRBV6-3; tentatively, D is TRBD2 (5 bases). There are 14 residues in the CDR3. V lost 2 bases and J lost 4, with 10 bases in between. Germline CDR1 MNHEY, CDR2 SVGEGT. For the CDR3, the DNA is TGTGCCAGCAGTTACCCCGGACTGTCAGATACGCAGTATTTT. Protein product: CASSYPGLSDTQYF.

This clone was observed once. This chain links TRBV20-1 with TRBJ2-1; 12 nucleotides match TRBD2. With V trimmed by 3 bases and J by 2 bases, 8 bases remained unmatched. The CDR3 extends over 17 amino acids. CDR1 DFQATT and CDR2 SNEGSKA come from the germline V gene (reference sequence). CDR3 bases: TGCAGTGCTAGTCTACTAGCGGGGGGTTGGACCTACAATGAGCAGTTCTTC. It codes for CSASLLAGGWTYNEQFF.

The chain uses TRBV6-5 and TRBJ2-3; 7 bases fit TRBD1. J gave up 4 bases and V 6 bases, and 10 bases lay outside the gene matches. Per germline, CDR1 MNHEY and CDR2 SVGAGI. CDR3 size: 15 residues. CDR3 region: CASSPGDRTADTQYF. The CDR3, as DNA: TGTGCCAGCAGCCCCGGGGACAGAACGGCAGATACGCAGTATTTT.

With respect to this clone: Other DNA sequences in this specimen translate into the identical CDR3. V is TRBV6-5 and J is TRBJ1-5, with TRBD1 matching 10 bases. From germline, CDR1 is MNHEY and CDR2 SVGAGI. This CDR3 is built from 14 residues. The trim removed 5 bases at V and 4 bases at J, leaving 2 bases unmatched. As DNA, the CDR3 is TGTGCCAGCAGTCAGGACAGGGGGAATCAGCCCCAGCATTTT. Translating gives CASSQDRGNQPQHF.

This chain connects TRBV27 to TRBJ2-3; 15 bases are a match to TRBD2. The CDR3 totals 20 residues. Germline CDR1 and CDR2: MNHEY and SMNVEV (reference sequence). The V gene end was trimmed by 1 base and the J gene end by 1 base; junction bases not matched to a gene: 9. This chain's CDR3 is CASSLYMGLAGGGGTDTQYF. The CDR3 DNA is TGTGCCAGCAGTTTATACATGGGACTAGCGGGAGGAGGGGGCACAGATACGCAGTATTTT.

The chain uses TRBV24-1 and TRBJ1-2; D gene unclear. The CDR3 runs 14 residues. V was trimmed by 9 bases and J by 4 bases, leaving 17 bases between them. CDR1 is KGHDR and CDR2 is SFDVKD in the germline V gene. The CDR3 DNA sequence: TGTGCCACCTCCGGGCGGGGAGACCTCTATGGCTACACCTTC. This codes for CATSGRGDLYGYTF.

A single count supports this clone. V gene TRBV30 combines with J gene TRBJ1-4, with D tentatively TRBD1 (5 bases). The length of the CDR3 is 12 residues. Per the germline V gene, CDR1 is GTSNPN and CDR2 is SVGIG (reference sequence). V lost 5 bases and J lost 8, with 12 bases in between. As DNA, the CDR3 is TGTGCCTGGCGAGGGGCCGGCGAAAAACTGTTTTTT. Its protein is CAWRGAGEKLFF.

The rearrangement uses TRBV27 and TRBJ1-1, with D unresolved. V lost 2 bases, J lost 1 base, and 11 bases lay in between. Germline CDR1 MNHEY, CDR2 SMNVEV (reference sequence). The CDR3 is made up of 15 amino acids. The CDR3 loop reads CASSLRGPGNTEAFF. The DNA for the CDR3 is TGTGCCAGCAGTTTAAGAGGGCCGGGGAACACTGAAGCTTTCTTT.

V is TRBV9 and J is TRBJ2-7, with no clear D. V was cut by 0 bases and J by 5 bases, with 18 bases left in between. This CDR3 comprises 16 residues. Germline CDR1 reads SGDLS; CDR2 reads YYNGEE. The DNA of the CDR3 is TGTGCCAGCAGCGTAGGTCTCGAAATCGAAGGAGACGAGCAGTACTTC. Translated, it gives CASSVGLEIEGDEQYF.

The sample holds one count of this clone. This chain uses TRBV5-4 with TRBJ1-4; possible D gene TRBD1, 5 bases. V was pared by 3 bases and J by 4 bases, with 13 bases between. This CDR3 is built from 15 residues. Germline CDR1 reads SGHNT; CDR2 reads YYREEE (reference sequence). CDR3 region: CASSSRGSGNEKLFF. Here the CDR3 DNA reads TGTGCCAGCAGCTCGCGGGGGAGTGGTAATGAAAAACTGTTTTTT.

This chain connects TRBV29-1 to TRBJ2-1; a weak D match, TRBD2 (5 bases). Trimming removed 4 bases at V and 8 bases at J, with 12 bases between. The CDR3 runs 12 residues. Germline V CDR1 and CDR2: SQVTM, ANQGSEA. The CDR3 coding sequence is TGCAGCGTTGTGACTGCGGGCGATGAGCAGTTCTTC. Residues: CSVVTAGDEQFF.

This clone appeared a single time. V is TRBV7-2 and J is TRBJ1-5; D is unresolved. Trimming removed 3 bases at V and 0 bases at J, with 6 bases between. Germline V gives CDR1 SGHTA, CDR2 FQGNSA. This CDR3 is 14 amino acids long. CDR3 protein: CASSFTDSNQPQHF. The DNA of the CDR3 is TGTGCCAGCAGCTTCACAGATAGCAATCAGCCCCAGCATTTT. Variable domain in full (rest from reference TRBV7-2 and TRBJ1-5): GAGVSQSPSNKVTEKGKDVELRCDPISGHTALYWYRQSLGQGLEFLIYFQGNSAPDKSGLPSDRFSAERTGGSVSTLTIQRTQQEDSAVYLCASSFTDSNQPQHFGDGTRLSIL.

The J gene is TRBJ1-6, the V gene TRBV4-3; weak D call: TRBD1 (6 bases). Germline V CDR1 and CDR2: LGHNA, YSLEER. The CDR3 is 15 amino acids. Trimming left V 4 bases short and J 9 bases short, with 16 bases between. This CDR3 is CASSLTGKDSSPLHF. The CDR3 bases are TGCGCCAGCAGCCTCACAGGGAAAGATAGTTCACCCCTCCACTTT.